This entry lists 3 T cell receptor beta chains sequenced from one sample in a study of CD8+ T cells in alopecia areata. Reverse transcribed after extraction, RNA yielded cDNA as the sequencing template. TCRdb's table, derived via immunoSEQ multiplex PCR, lists solely in-frame clones and lacks some. This sample has about 210,000 clones, with less than 65% found just once. Described treatment: oral pan-JAK inhibitor, 5-10 mg twice daily. This specimen was CD4+ T cells sorted from blood, taken at week 4, from a patient treated with tofacitinib. Receptor source: a human donor with alopecia areata.

This sequence joins TRBV5-1 and TRBJ1-5; perhaps TRBD1 as D (6 bases). CDR1 and CDR2 from the germline V gene are SGHRS and YFSETQ. The CDR3 runs to 14 residues. The V end was cut by 1 base, the J end by 7 bases, with 12 bases between. DNA of the CDR3: TGCGCCAGCAGCTTGTTGGGGGGCGGGCAGCCCCAGCATTTT. Amino acid sequence: CASSLLGGGQPQHF.

This clone was detected only a few times. The CDR3 loop reads CSVAGRGYEQYF. The CDR3 nucleotides read TGCAGCGTTGCCGGGCGCGGCTACGAGCAGTACTTC. The chain links TRBV29-1 to TRBJ2-7; D unresolved. The CDR3 length is 12 residues. Germline V gives CDR1 SQVTM, CDR2 ANQGSEA. V was pared by 4 bases and J by 3 bases, with 10 bases between.

CDR3 protein: CAWSVPGMAEKLFF. Written as DNA, the CDR3 is TGTGCCTGGAGTGTACCGGGGATGGCTGAAAAACTGTTTTTT. The genes are TRBV30 and TRBJ1-4; D is unclear. The V end lost 0 bases, the J end lost 7 bases, and 12 bases lay between the germline ends. CDR1 GTSNPN and CDR2 SVGIG come from the germline V gene (reference sequence). This CDR3 is built from 14 residues.